This is a list of T cell receptor beta chains from one sample in a study of T-cell memory formation after mild COVID-19. Each CDR3 protein is one row after TCRdb ran MiXCR on the 5' RACE reads. The sample lists over 60,000 distinct CDR3 sequences; 16% were seen once. Sequenced: PBMCs or a T cell subset sorted from them (not recorded which). These receptor sequences come from an adult woman who had mild COVID-19 (a few samples of this study predate the infection). Cell type and time point are not known. The CDR3 runs from the conserved cysteine through the conserved F or W. Fields, in order: J gene, D gene, clone size, V gene, CDR3 protein, CDR3 DNA. The D gene is left open where the match is weak. Only some rows state a clone size, as once, few, many or a class for expanded clones.

TRBJ2-3 | NA | NA | TRBV12-3/TRBV12-4 | CASSEGGRKADTQYF | TGTGCCAGCAGTGAGGGGGGTAGGAAAGCAGATACGCAGTATTTT
TRBJ2-3 | TRBD2 | NA | TRBV11-2 | CASSTPTSGGPYRTDTQYF | TGTGCCAGCAGCACACCGACTAGCGGGGGGCCTTATCGCACAGATACGCAGTATTTT
TRBJ2-5 | TRBD2 | few | TRBV4-3 | CASSLGLAVQETQYF | TGCGCCAGCAGCTTGGGACTAGCAGTTCAAGAGACCCAGTACTTC
TRBJ2-7 | NA | few | TRBV24-1 | CATSDPGKGRSYEQYF | TGTGCCACCAGTGACCCCGGGAAGGGACGGTCCTACGAGCAGTACTTC
TRBJ2-7 | TRBD1 | NA | TRBV5-1 | CASSLVGGQGNEQYF | TGCGCCAGCAGCTTGGTAGGGGGACAGGGCAACGAGCAGTACTTC
TRBJ1-5 | NA | few | TRBV7-9 | CASSLYSGNQPQHF | TGTGCCAGCAGCTTATATTCAGGGAATCAGCCCCAGCATTTT
TRBJ2-2 | NA | NA | TRBV4-2 | CASSQAVGHPSELFF | TGTGCCAGCAGCCAAGCAGTGGGACACCCTTCGGAGCTGTTTTTT
TRBJ2-1 | NA | few | TRBV12-3/TRBV12-4 | CASSPEDSYNEQFF | TGTGCCAGCAGTCCGGAGGACAGTTACAATGAGCAGTTCTTC
TRBJ2-6 | NA | NA | TRBV5-1 | CASSKDSRSGANVLTF | TGCGCCAGTTCCAAGGACAGCCGCTCTGGGGCCAACGTCCTGACTTTC
TRBJ2-3 | NA | NA | TRBV5-1 | CASSLAPTPDTQYF | TGCGCCAGCAGCTTGGCCCCGACCCCAGATACGCAGTATTTT
TRBJ2-3 | NA | few | TRBV15 | CATGKGGTDTQYF | TGTGCCACCGGAAAGGGAGGCACAGATACGCAGTATTTT
TRBJ1-2 | TRBD1 | few | TRBV3-1 | CASSQDLGQGPSNGYTF | TGTGCCAGCAGCCAAGATCTAGGACAGGGCCCCTCCAACGGCTACACCTTC
TRBJ1-4 | NA | NA | TRBV12-3/TRBV12-4 | CASSLAAEEVEKLFF | TGTGCCAGCAGTTTAGCGGCGGAGGAGGTTGAAAAACTGTTTTTT
TRBJ1-1 | TRBD1 | few | TRBV12-3/TRBV12-4 | CASSLQGWEAFF | TGTGCCAGCAGCTTACAGGGGTGGGAAGCTTTCTTT
TRBJ2-5 | TRBD2 | few | TRBV4-2 | CASRTSGGQETQYF | TGTGCCAGCAGGACTAGCGGGGGTCAAGAGACCCAGTACTTC
TRBJ2-7 | TRBD2 | NA | TRBV7-3 | CASSLTRRERPEQYF | TGTGCCAGCAGCTTAACGAGGCGGGAGAGGCCCGAGCAGTACTTC
TRBJ2-1 | NA | few | TRBV5-1 | CASSLEGYGVDEQFF | TGCGCCAGCAGCTTGGAAGGTTACGGGGTAGATGAGCAGTTCTTC
TRBJ2-3 | NA | few | TRBV15 | CATSRGGEDTQYF | TGTGCCACCAGCAGAGGAGGGGAGGATACGCAGTATTTT
TRBJ2-5 | TRBD2 | few | TRBV4-2 | CASSQVSGGREIETQYF | TGTGCCAGCAGCCAAGTTTCTGGCGGGAGAGAGATTGAGACCCAGTACTTC
TRBJ2-1 | TRBD2 | NA | TRBV5-1 | CASSFGTREQFF | TGCGCCAGCAGCTTCGGGACTAGAGAGCAGTTCTTC
TRBJ2-1 | TRBD2 | NA | TRBV27 | CASMAGGPWNEQFF | TGTGCCAGCATGGCGGGAGGGCCATGGAATGAGCAGTTCTTC
TRBJ2-3 | NA | few | TRBV18 | CASSPPTDTQYF | TGTGCCAGCTCACCACCGACAGATACGCAGTATTTT
TRBJ2-2 | NA | few | TRBV7-9 | CASSEEGYGELFF | TGTGCCAGCAGCGAGGAGGGGTACGGGGAGCTGTTTTTT
TRBJ2-7 | NA | NA | TRBV7-9 | CASTPGTSLDEQYF | TGTGCCAGCACCCCCGGGACCTCCCTCGACGAGCAGTACTTC
TRBJ1-1 | NA | many | TRBV7-8 | CASSLARGPAFF | TGTGCCAGCAGCTTAGCACGTGGGCCGGCTTTCTTT
TRBJ2-1 | NA | NA | TRBV5-1 | CASSVDRNNEQFF | TGCGCCAGCAGCGTGGACCGGAACAATGAGCAGTTCTTC
TRBJ2-3 | NA | few | TRBV20-1 | CSARDLTSMSDTQYF | TGCAGTGCTAGAGATCTGACTAGTATGTCAGATACGCAGTATTTT
TRBJ2-3 | TRBD2 | NA | TRBV5-1 | CASSLAAGERDTQYF | TGCGCCAGCAGCTTGGCGGCGGGAGAGAGAGATACGCAGTATTTT
TRBJ2-5 | TRBD1 | NA | TRBV12-3/TRBV12-4 | CASSLAYDRVEETQYF | TGTGCCAGCAGTTTAGCCTACGACAGGGTGGAGGAGACCCAGTACTTC
TRBJ2-1 | NA | NA | TRBV20-1 | CSARRTFNEQFF | TGCAGTGCTCGACGGACGTTCAATGAGCAGTTCTTC
TRBJ2-1 | NA | NA | TRBV4-1 | CASSRRTASSYNEKFF | TGCGCCAGCAGCCGGAGGACGGCGAGCTCCTACAATGAGAAGTTCTTC
TRBJ2-7 | TRBD2 | NA | TRBV5-1 | CASSEREWGLVSYEQYF | TGCGCCAGCAGCGAGCGGGAGTGGGGACTAGTGTCCTACGAGCAGTACTTC
TRBJ2-3 | NA | NA | TRBV19 | CASSIVGTPTDTQYF | TGTGCCAGTAGTATCGTCGGGACTCCCACAGATACGCAGTATTTT
TRBJ2-5 | NA | NA | TRBV6-5 | CASIPWLGSGETQYF | TGTGCCAGCATCCCATGGTTGGGGTCGGGAGAGACCCAGTACTTC
TRBJ2-3 | TRBD2 | many | TRBV7-2 | CASSSSGMGTDTQYF | TGTGCCAGCAGCTCTAGCGGGATGGGCACAGATACGCAGTATTTT
TRBJ2-1 | NA | few | TRBV27 | CASSLRGVPYNEQFF | TGTGCCAGCAGTTTACGCGGGGTCCCCTACAATGAGCAGTTCTTC
TRBJ2-7 | NA | few | TRBV13 | CASSSGDSLYEQYF | TGTGCCAGCAGCTCGGGGGACAGCCTCTACGAGCAGTACTTC
TRBJ2-5 | TRBD1 | NA | TRBV7-6 | CASSSTPTGKETQYF | TGTGCCAGCAGCTCAACTCCGACAGGGAAAGAGACCCAGTACTTC
TRBJ2-2 | NA | few | TRBV6-2/TRBV6-3 | CASSYPGELFF | TGTGCCAGCAGTTATCCCGGGGAGCTGTTTTTT
TRBJ2-7 | TRBD1 | many | TRBV7-8 | CASSLGGTVYEQYF | TGTGCCAGCAGCTTAGGTGGGACAGTCTACGAGCAGTACTTC
TRBJ2-3 | TRBD2 | few | TRBV6-5 | CASSPYGSGGGTDTQYF | TGTGCCAGCTCTCCATACGGTTCGGGAGGGGGCACAGATACGCAGTATTTT
TRBJ2-1 | NA | NA | TRBV3-1 | CASSYSANEQFF | TGTGCCAGCAGCTATAGCGCCAATGAGCAGTTCTTC
TRBJ2-1 | NA | few | TRBV4-1 | CASSQDLGVAYNEQFF | TGCGCCAGCAGCCAAGATCTGGGGGTCGCTTACAATGAGCAGTTCTTC
TRBJ1-2 | TRBD1 | many | TRBV7-9 | CASRRTGPNYGYTF | TGTGCCAGCAGGAGGACAGGGCCAAACTATGGCTACACCTTC
TRBJ1-2 | NA | NA | TRBV25-1 | CASSGDEANYGYTF | TGTGCCAGCAGTGGGGATGAAGCTAACTATGGCTACACCTTC
TRBJ2-7 | NA | NA | TRBV5-5 | CASRTSGDEQYF | TGTGCCAGCAGGACCTCGGGGGACGAGCAGTACTTC
TRBJ2-1 | NA | few | TRBV10-3 | CAISVRAAGQERDNEQFF | TGTGCCATCAGTGTCCGAGCGGCAGGCCAAGAGCGAGACAATGAGCAGTTCTTC
TRBJ2-7 | TRBD2 | few | TRBV4-1 | CASSPPTSGAYEQYF | TGCGCCAGCAGCCCCCCGACTAGCGGAGCCTACGAGCAGTACTTC
TRBJ1-2 | NA | once | TRBV6-5 | CASIPKVGGNGYTF | TGTGCCAGCATCCCCAAAGTAGGGGGGAATGGCTACACCTTC
TRBJ1-1 | NA | NA | TRBV19 | CASNQGNTEAFF | TGTGCCAGTAATCAGGGGAACACTGAAGCTTTCTTT
TRBJ2-7 | NA | few | TRBV12-3/TRBV12-4 | CASSLIYSSYEQYF | TGTGCCAGCAGCCTAATCTATAGCTCCTACGAGCAGTACTTC
TRBJ2-1 | TRBD1 | many | TRBV12-3/TRBV12-4 | CASRPGTGVIREQFF | TGTGCCAGCAGACCCGGGACAGGGGTAATAAGGGAGCAGTTCTTC
TRBJ2-1 | NA | NA | TRBV7-9 | CASSLGGPNEQFF | TGTGCCAGCAGCTTAGGAGGACCCAATGAGCAGTTCTTC
TRBJ2-1 | NA | NA | TRBV7-9 | CASSYPGRRVDEQFF | TGTGCCAGCAGCTACCCGGGTCGCCGGGTCGATGAGCAGTTCTTC